The 23 T cell receptor beta chains below come from one sample, sequenced in a study of cytomegalovirus exposure and HLA in healthy donors (dated by TCRdb to about 2017). Libraries came from the immunoSEQ multiplex PCR assay. For the multiplex PCR, a mixture combining 60 forward primers for TCR Vbeta segments and 13 reverse primers for TCR Jbeta segments was used. Entries here come from immuneACCESS through TCRdb and include only in-frame sequences with V and J called. Some clones fail to appear in such tables; in the studies checked, an unresolved V gene covers under half of the shortfall, and the cause of the remainder is unknown. The sample yields 130,000 or so clones; roughly 70% were counted once. The leading ten clones occupy approximately 6.3% of the sample. The sequenced material came from PBMCs. These receptors were collected from a man between 40 and 49 years old in good health and CMV-seropositive.

The genes are TRBV7-2 and TRBJ2-7, with D perhaps TRBD1 (6 bases). This CDR3 comprises 14 residues. The V gene's germline CDR1 is SGHTA and CDR2 FQGNSA. Trimming removed 6 bases at V and 1 base at J, with 13 bases between. CDR3: CASSRTDSSYEQYF. CDR3 DNA: TGTGCCAGCAGTAGAACGGACAGTTCCTACGAGCAGTACTTC.

This rearrangement joins TRBV5-6 to TRBJ2-5; no definite D call. The end of the DNA is better explained by TRBJ2-7, so the J call may be wrong. Germline assignment: CDR1 SGHDT and CDR2 YYEEEE. This CDR3 spans 15 amino acids. CDR3 in DNA: TGTGCCAGCAGCCCCAACCCCCTACCAAATTACGAGCAGTACTTC. Encoded protein: CASSPNPLPNYEQYF.

This rearrangement joins TRBV11-2 to TRBJ2-3, with D maybe TRBD2 (6 bases). Trimming removed 5 bases at V and 5 bases at J, with 8 bases between. Germline loops: CDR1 SGHAT, CDR2 FQNNGV. CDR3 size: 12 residues. The CDR3 nucleotides read TGTGCCAGCAGCCCCGGGGGAGATACGCAGTATTTT. The encoded protein is CASSPGGDTQYF.

The J gene is TRBJ2-7, the V gene TRBV29-1, with D possibly matching TRBD2 (5 bases). V lost 4 bases and J 2 bases, leaving 9 bases between the germline ends. Per germline, CDR1 SQVTM and CDR2 ANQGSEA. This CDR3 has 12 residues. The CDR3 loop reads CSVGESPYEQYF. DNA of the CDR3: TGCAGCGTTGGGGAGAGTCCCTACGAGCAGTACTTC.

J is TRBJ2-7 and V is TRBV28, with D perhaps matching TRBD1 (5 bases). The V gene's germline CDR1 is MDHEN and CDR2 SYDVKM. This CDR3 is built from 19 residues. Trimming took 3 bases from V and 3 from J, leaving 27 bases between them. The DNA for the CDR3 is TGTGCCAGCAGTTTTCAGATTACCCCCCGGGCCAGGGCAAACTACGAGCAGTACTTC. Amino acid sequence: CASSFQITPRARANYEQYF.

This clone was detected once. The J gene is TRBJ2-5, the V gene TRBV10-2; no clear D gene. Germline V gene sequence: CDR1 WSHSY, CDR2 SAAADI. The CDR3 length is 13 residues. V dropped 2 bases and J dropped 5 bases, with 9 bases sitting between them. The DNA for the CDR3 is TGCGCCAGCAGTGAGGGTCCGAGGGAGACCCAGTACTTC. As protein: CASSEGPRETQYF.

On this clone itself: One end of the junction varies from germline; a read error may be responsible. CDR3 sequence: CASSLGLAPHNEQFF. The DNA for the CDR3 is TGTGCTAGCAGCCTAGGACTAGCTCCACACAATGAGCAGTTCTTC. This sequence joins TRBV7-7 and TRBJ2-1; 8 bases align to TRBD2. This CDR3 has 15 amino acids. Germline V gene lookup returns CDR1 SSHAT and CDR2 FNYEAQ (reference sequence). Full variable domain (outside the CDR3, taken from reference TRBV7-7 and TRBJ2-1): GAGVSQSPRYKVTKRGQDVTLRCDPISSHATLYWYQQALGQGPEFLTYFNYEAQPDKSGLPSDRFSAERPEGSISTLTIQRTEQRDSAMYRCASSLGLAPHNEQFFGPGTRLTVL.

The chain employs TRBV10-1 and TRBJ2-6; 9 bases are shared with TRBD1. CDR1 is WNHNN and CDR2 is SYGVQD in the germline V gene (reference sequence). V lost 10 bases to trimming and J lost 4 bases; unmatched junction nucleotides: 11. CDR3 length: 16 residues. The CDR3 DNA reads TGCGCCATCGACAGGGGGGTTTCTAGAGGGGCCAACGTCCTGACTTTC. Amino acid sequence: CAIDRGVSRGANVLTF.

V and J are TRBV6-1 and TRBJ2-7, with TRBD1 matching over 8 bases. The germline gives CDR1 MNHNS, CDR2 SASEGT. The CDR3 extends over 13 amino acids. V lost 5 bases and J lost 5; bases outside the gene matches: 5. The CDR3 reads CASSWAGGDEQYF. DNA for the CDR3: TGTGCCAGCAGTTGGGCAGGGGGCGACGAGCAGTACTTC.

The rearrangement uses TRBV21-1 and TRBJ1-5; the tabulated D call, TRBD1, remains unverified against the DNA. TRBV21-1 is an annotated pseudogene. This CDR3 is built from 17 residues. The CDR3: CASSVHRDDISNQPQHF. CDR3 nucleotide sequence: TGTGCCAGCAGCGTCCACAGGGATGATATAAGCAATCAGCCCCAGCATTTT.

The chain has TRBV5-1 and TRBJ1-4; no reliable D call. Germline CDR1 SGHRS, CDR2 YFSETQ. This CDR3 region has 15 residues. V shed 0 bases and J shed 3 bases, with 9 bases lying between them. CDR3 DNA sequence: TGCGCCAGCAGCTTGGTGCCAGGATCTAATGAAAAACTGTTTTTT. It specifies CASSLVPGSNEKLFF.

The genes are TRBV19 and TRBJ1-3; 8 bases agree with TRBD1. The CDR3 is 16 amino acids. The germline V gene encodes CDR1 LNHDA and CDR2 SQIVND (reference sequence). The J segment lost 3 bases and the V segment lost 6 bases, leaving 10 bases of the junction unmatched. The CDR3, as DNA: TGTGCCAGTAGACCCACAGACAGGGGCTTTGGAAACACCATATATTTT. Its protein product is CASRPTDRGFGNTIYF.

This clone has more than one count but fewer than ten. This chain connects TRBV27 to TRBJ2-2, with D maybe TRBD2 (5 bases). The V end was cut by 6 bases, the J end by 4 bases, with 15 bases between. CDR1 and CDR2 (germline): MNHEY, SMNVEV (reference sequence). The CDR3 runs to 15 residues. Here the CDR3 DNA reads TGTGCCAGCAGGCTCTTGGGGAGCGGCACCGGGGAGCTGTTTTTT. Its protein is CASRLLGSGTGELFF.

This sequence joins TRBV7-2 and TRBJ2-1; D not certain. The V and J ends lost 5 bases and 0 bases respectively, with 5 bases between them. Germline CDR1 reads SGHTA; CDR2 reads FQGNSA. The CDR3 spans 13 residues. CDR3 bases: TGTGCCAGCAGCCTTAGCTCCTACAATGAGCAGTTCTTC. The encoded protein is CASSLSSYNEQFF.

This rearrangement joins TRBV11-3 to TRBJ2-7; D is perhaps TRBD2 (6 bases). The V gene's germline CDR1 is SGHNT and CDR2 YENEEA. V lost 2 bases, J lost 9 bases, and 14 bases lay in between. CDR3 length: 13 amino acids. This chain's CDR3 is CASSLQGRDRQYF. The CDR3 region has the DNA TGTGCCAGCAGCTTACAAGGGCGGGATCGGCAGTACTTC.

The sample holds a few counts of this clone. V gene TRBV4-1 combines with J gene TRBJ2-7, with 7 positions matching TRBD1. The ends lost 1 base at V and 3 bases at J; junction bases unmatched: 3. The CDR3 extends over 14 amino acids. Germline V gene data show CDR1 as MGHRA and CDR2 as YSYEKL. CDR3 sequence (DNA): TGCGCCAGCAGCCAAGGACAGGGCAACTACGAGCAGTACTTC. This gives the protein CASSQGQGNYEQYF.

V and J are TRBV11-2 and TRBJ1-6; possible D gene TRBD1, 6 bases. Trimming stripped 5 bases from V and 6 bases from J, with 17 bases between. The CDR3 totals 16 residues. Germline lookup yields CDR1 SGHAT and CDR2 FQNNGV. CDR3 coding DNA: TGTGCCAGCAGCGAAAGGGGGGGGTTGGGTAATTCACCCCTCCACTTT. Translated, it gives CASSERGGLGNSPLHF.

The table lists this clone with a few counts. This chain joins TRBV4-2 and TRBJ1-5, with D maybe TRBD1 (5 bases). This CDR3 spans 15 amino acids. CDR1 LGHNA and CDR2 YNFKEQ come from the germline V gene. Trimming shortened V by 3 bases and J by 0 bases, and 9 bases separated the two germline ends. The CDR3 here is CASSHLQDSNQPQHF. CDR3 bases: TGTGCCAGCAGCCACCTACAGGATAGCAATCAGCCCCAGCATTTT.

This chain connects TRBV30 to TRBJ2-5; D gene ambiguous. Looked up from germline, CDR1 is GTSNPN and CDR2 is SVGIG (reference sequence). This CDR3 is 13 amino acids long. Trimming left V 0 bases short and J 1 base short, with 6 bases between. The CDR3 DNA follows: TGTGCCTGGAGTGTCCCAGGCCAAGAGACCCAGTACTTC. It codes for CAWSVPGQETQYF.

The chain uses TRBV11-3 and TRBJ2-1; D may be TRBD1 (5 bases). The ends were cut back, 1 base at V and 2 bases at J, with 9 bases in the middle. Germline V lookup: CDR1 SGHNT, CDR2 YENEEA. The CDR3 spans 15 residues. The CDR3 DNA reads as TGTGCCAGCAGCTTAGGCGGACAAACCTACAATGAGCAGTTCTTC. Translation gives CASSLGGQTYNEQFF. Variable domain in full (rest from reference TRBV11-3 and TRBJ2-1): EAGVVQSPRYKIIEKKQPVAFWCNPISGHNTLYWYLQNLGQGPELLIRYENEEAVDDSQLPKDRFSAERLKGVDSTLKIQPAELGDSAVYLCASSLGGQTYNEQFFGPGTRLTVL.

This clone was observed a single time. The chain is built from TRBV27 and TRBJ1-2, with 8 bases that match TRBD1. The CDR3 has 15 amino acids. Trimming at V came to 7 bases and at J to 8 bases, leaving 15 bases not matched to a gene. Per the germline V gene, CDR1 is MNHEY and CDR2 is SMNVEV (reference sequence). CDR3 loop: CASTQGTGRRGGYTF. The CDR3 DNA reads as TGTGCCAGCACTCAAGGGACAGGCCGGCGAGGGGGCTACACCTTC.

This chain uses TRBV29-1 with TRBJ2-4, with 8 bases aligning to TRBD1. V was pared by 7 bases and J by 8 bases, with 10 bases of the junction left unmatched. CDR1 is SQVTM, CDR2 ANQGSEA, per germline. The CDR3 sequence is 13 residues long. CDR3 sequence reads: CSATRGRGDIQYF. The CDR3 DNA follows: TGCAGCGCCACCAGGGGGCGAGGGGACATTCAGTACTTC.

This chain connects TRBV30 to TRBJ1-6, with D maybe TRBD1 (6 bases). The germline CDR1 and CDR2 sequences are GTSNPN and SVGIG (reference sequence). The CDR3 length is 14 residues. Trimming left V 6 bases short and J 7 bases short, with 16 bases between. The CDR3 region is CACDRDTLNSPLHF. In DNA, the CDR3 is TGTGCCTGCGACCGGGACACCTTAAATTCACCCCTCCACTTT.